A single sample gave rise to the 22 T cell receptor beta chains below, sequenced in a study of blood T cell repertoires in COVID-19 (dated by TCRdb to about 2020). Library preparation was by the immunoSEQ multiplex PCR assay. In its TCRdb copy, this immuneACCESS table keeps in-frame sequences only and misses some clones. Where compared with another copy, unresolved V genes explain less than half of these, and the others have no known cause. Across this sample there are some 90,000 clones, with 72% seen only once. The leading ten clones occupy approximately 23% of the sample. Sequencing was done on a sample of peripheral blood. All receptors come from a woman aged 60-75 years in a cohort sampled during active or convalescent COVID-19.

Worth noting for this clone: At one end, the junction sequence differs from germline, possibly due to a read error. The CDR3 sequence is CAGSSRGRGNSPLHF. In DNA, the CDR3 is TGTGCCGGCAGCTCTAGGGGGAGGGGTAATTCACCCCTCCACTTT. This chain links TRBV7-9 with TRBJ1-6; a weak D match, TRBD1 (6 bases). From germline, CDR1 is SEHNR and CDR2 FQNEAQ (reference sequence). CDR3 length: 15 residues.

Here the CDR3 reads CASSPTSGGANTQYF. DNA of the CDR3: TGTGCCAGCAGCCCGACTAGCGGGGGGGCGAATACGCAGTATTTT. V usage is TRBV4-2 and J usage is TRBJ2-3, with TRBD2 identical over 14 bases. After removal of 4 bases from V and 7 bases from J, the junction contained 4 bases not matched to a gene. The germline gives CDR1 LGHNA, CDR2 YNFKEQ. The CDR3 is made up of 15 amino acids.

J is TRBJ2-6 and V is TRBV9; maybe TRBD2 (6 bases). The V gene's germline CDR1 is SGDLS and CDR2 YYNGEE. Trimming removed 1 base from V and 3 bases from J, with 11 bases in between. This CDR3 is built from 16 residues. Written as DNA, the CDR3 is TGTGCCAGCAGCGTATTGGGCGGGGTTGGGGCCAACGTCCTGACTTTC. Its protein is CASSVLGGVGANVLTF.

The V gene is TRBV13, the J gene TRBJ2-3; D may be TRBD1 (6 bases). Germline lookup yields CDR1 PRHDT and CDR2 FYEKMQ (reference sequence). The CDR3 contains 14 residues. Trimming removed 1 base from V and 1 base from J, with 6 bases in between. The CDR3 sequence: CASSLEGGTDTQYF. The CDR3 nucleotides read TGTGCCAGCAGCTTAGAGGGGGGCACAGATACGCAGTATTTT. Looking up the rest from reference TRBV13 and TRBJ2-3 gives the full variable domain: AAGVIQSPRHLIKEKRETATLKCYPIPRHDTVYWYQQGPGQDPQFLISFYEKMQSDKGSIPDRFSAQQFSDYHSELNMSSLELGDSALYFCASSLEGGTDTQYFGPGTRLTVL.

The rearrangement uses TRBV2 and TRBJ2-7, with 10 bases aligning to TRBD1. Germline V lookup: CDR1 SNHLY, CDR2 FYNNEI. With 6 bases clipped from V and 2 bases from J, the junction kept 4 bases outside the gene matches. There are 14 residues in the CDR3. In DNA, the CDR3 is TGTGCCAGCAGGGGGACAGGGGCTCCCTACGAGCAGTACTTC. It translates to CASRGTGAPYEQYF.

The sample holds a few counts of this clone. V usage is TRBV19 and J usage is TRBJ2-1; 9 bases map to TRBD2. CDR1 and CDR2 from the germline V gene are LNHDA and SQIVND (reference sequence). This CDR3 has 18 amino acids. V shed 1 base and J 6 bases; nucleotides not matched to a gene: 13. The CDR3 coding sequence is TGTGCCAGTAGTATAGGGACTGGGGCTAGCGGGGTAAGCAATGAGCAGTTCTTC. Its protein product is CASSIGTGASGVSNEQFF.

The chain has TRBV29-1 and TRBJ2-3, with 9 bases aligning to TRBD2. This CDR3 region has 15 residues. The V and J ends lost 7 bases and 1 base, in that order; junction bases with no gene match: 9. Germline CDR1 reads SQVTM; CDR2 reads ANQGSEA. CDR3 nucleotides: TGCAGCGAACATAAGCGGGGGGCTGGCACAGATACGCAGTATTTT. Translated: CSEHKRGAGTDTQYF.

V is TRBV6-1 and J is TRBJ2-1, with D perhaps TRBD2 (5 bases). This CDR3 contains 13 residues. V lost 3 bases to trimming and J lost 8 bases, with 11 bases between them. Looked up from germline, CDR1 is MNHNS and CDR2 is SASEGT. CDR3 sequence (DNA): TGTGCCAGCAGTGAGCCCGCGAGGGATGAGCAGTTCTTC. Its protein product is CASSEPARDEQFF.

The V and J genes are TRBV7-6 and TRBJ2-2, with D possibly TRBD1 on 5 matching bases. The V gene lost 1 base and the J gene lost 8 bases, with 8 bases spanning the gap. Germline CDR1 reads SGHVS; CDR2 reads FNYEAQ. This CDR3 has 13 amino acids. The CDR3 reads CASSLGGSGELFF. CDR3 coding DNA: TGTGCCAGCAGCTTAGGGGGCAGTGGGGAGCTGTTTTTT. The full variable domain, rest sourced from reference TRBV7-6 and TRBJ2-2, is GAGVSQSPRYKVTKRGQDVALRCDPISGHVSLYWYRQALGQGPEFLTYFNYEAQQDKSGLPNDRFSAERPEGSISTLTIQRTEQRDSAMYRCASSLGGSGELFFGEGSRLTVL.

The chain combines TRBV6-5 with TRBJ1-2; D is unclear. This CDR3 spans 10 amino acids. Germline loops: CDR1 MNHEY, CDR2 SVGAGI. The CDR3 DNA reads TGTGGTACAGCCTCCTATGGCTACACCTTC. It encodes CGTASYGYTF.

The rearrangement links TRBV5-1 to TRBJ2-1, with 9 bases matching TRBD2. Germline V gene sequence: CDR1 SGHRS, CDR2 YFSETQ. The CDR3 is 16 residues long. V dropped 0 bases and J dropped 7; count of bases not matched to a gene: 8. In DNA, the CDR3 is TGCGCCAGCAGCTTGGTAGAGAGCGGGGGGCGGAATGAGCAGTTCTTC. Translation: CASSLVESGGRNEQFF.

This chain joins TRBV5-1 and TRBJ2-3, with 13 bases that match TRBD2. Trimming took 4 bases from V and 6 from J; bases not matched to a gene: 8. The CDR3 loop spans 16 amino acids. Germline-derived CDR1 and CDR2 are SGHRS and YFSETQ. Written as DNA, the CDR3 is TGCGCCAGCAGCCTTGGACTAGCGGGGGCCAGGGATACGCAGTATTTT. This encodes CASSLGLAGARDTQYF.

The chain has TRBV4-1 and TRBJ1-5, with TRBD1 matching 7 bases. V was pared by 6 bases and J by 2 bases, with 10 bases of the junction left unmatched. The germline V gene has CDR1 MGHRA and CDR2 YSYEKL. This CDR3 comprises 16 residues. As DNA, the CDR3 is TGCGCCAGCAGTCCCCGACAGGGTGGGGGCAATCAGCCCCAGCATTTT. It codes for CASSPRQGGGNQPQHF.

The chain carries TRBV6-1 and TRBJ1-2; D unclear. CDR3 length equals 14 residues. Deletions cut 6 bases from V and 0 bases from J, with 11 bases between. Looked up from germline, CDR1 is MNHNS and CDR2 is SASEGT. Here the CDR3 reads CASSPGRPNYGYTF. The CDR3 region has the DNA TGTGCCAGCAGCCCCGGGAGACCTAACTATGGCTACACCTTC.

In its sample, this clone was seen many times. The rearrangement uses TRBV29-1 and TRBJ1-5; no definite D call. Per the germline V gene, CDR1 is SQVTM and CDR2 is ANQGSEA. Trimming shortened V by 0 bases and J by 5 bases, and 14 bases separated the two germline ends. The CDR3 loop spans 15 amino acids. CDR3 sequence: CSVEEGGSGDQPQHF. DNA of the CDR3: TGCAGCGTTGAAGAAGGCGGAAGCGGTGATCAGCCCCAGCATTTT.

The CDR3 here is CASSPRQGALSNYGYTF. CDR3 bases: TGTGCCAGCAGTCCCCGACAGGGGGCGCTGAGTAACTATGGCTACACCTTC. This rearrangement joins TRBV27 to TRBJ1-2, with 10 bases matching TRBD1. The CDR3 loop spans 17 amino acids. J lost 1 base, V lost 5 bases, and 10 bases had no gene match. Germline V gene sequence: CDR1 MNHEY, CDR2 SMNVEV (reference sequence).

The chain is built from TRBV27 and TRBJ2-7; 7 bases align to TRBD1. Germline V gene lookup returns CDR1 MNHEY and CDR2 SMNVEV (reference sequence). J lost 3 bases, V lost 6 bases, and 5 bases had no gene match. CDR3 length: 13 residues. The chain's CDR3 is CASSRDSHYEQYF. CDR3 DNA sequence: TGTGCCAGCAGCCGGGACAGCCACTACGAGCAGTACTTC.

The V gene is TRBV6-1, the J gene TRBJ1-5; the match to TRBD1 covers 7 bases. The CDR3 consists of 15 residues. Germline V CDR1 and CDR2: MNHNS, SASEGT. The V gene end was trimmed by 3 bases and the J gene end by 4 bases; junction bases not matched to a gene: 6. The CDR3 here is CASSDNRGRNQPQHF. DNA for the CDR3: TGTGCCAGCAGTGACAACAGGGGTAGGAATCAGCCCCAGCATTTT.

The chain uses TRBV6-6 and TRBJ2-7; D gene ambiguous. CDR3 length: 14 amino acids. The V gene lost 5 bases and the J gene lost 2 bases, with 13 bases spanning the gap. The germline CDR1 and CDR2 sequences are MNHNY and SVGAGI (reference sequence). The CDR3 bases are TGTGCCAGCAGTGGCCGTGGCGGAACCTACGAGCAGTACTTC. It codes for CASSGRGGTYEQYF.

The chain carries TRBV7-9 and TRBJ2-2; D possibly corresponds to TRBD2 (6 bases). V was pared by 6 bases and J by 4 bases, with 15 bases between. The length of the CDR3 is 15 residues. Germline V CDR1 and CDR2: SEHNR, FQNEAQ (reference sequence). CDR3 loop: CASSDRGLGTGELFF. CDR3 bases: TGTGCCAGCAGTGACCGGGGGTTGGGCACCGGGGAGCTGTTTTTT.

V is TRBV28 and J is TRBJ2-7, with TRBD2 matching 7 bases. The ends lost 3 bases at V and 3 bases at J; junction bases unmatched: 8. Germline V gene data show CDR1 as MDHEN and CDR2 as SYDVKM. This CDR3 contains 15 residues. The CDR3 sequence: CASSLPGGTFYEQYF. For the CDR3, the DNA is TGTGCCAGCAGTTTGCCCGGGGGGACCTTCTACGAGCAGTACTTC.

The CDR3 region is CACGSYNSPLHF. The DNA for the CDR3 is TGTGCCTGCGGGAGCTATAATTCACCCCTCCACTTT. The genes are TRBV30 and TRBJ1-6; unclear D gene. This CDR3 is built from 12 residues. Germline-derived CDR1 and CDR2 are GTSNPN and SVGIG (reference sequence). V lost 6 bases and J 3 bases, leaving 6 bases between the germline ends. Using reference TRBV30 and TRBJ1-6 for the parts outside the CDR3, the full variable domain is SQTIHQWPATLVQPVGSPLSLECTVEGTSNPNLYWYRQAAGRGLQLLFYSVGIGQISSEVPQNLSASRPQDRQFILSSKKLLLSDSGFYLCACGSYNSPLHFGNGTRLTVT.